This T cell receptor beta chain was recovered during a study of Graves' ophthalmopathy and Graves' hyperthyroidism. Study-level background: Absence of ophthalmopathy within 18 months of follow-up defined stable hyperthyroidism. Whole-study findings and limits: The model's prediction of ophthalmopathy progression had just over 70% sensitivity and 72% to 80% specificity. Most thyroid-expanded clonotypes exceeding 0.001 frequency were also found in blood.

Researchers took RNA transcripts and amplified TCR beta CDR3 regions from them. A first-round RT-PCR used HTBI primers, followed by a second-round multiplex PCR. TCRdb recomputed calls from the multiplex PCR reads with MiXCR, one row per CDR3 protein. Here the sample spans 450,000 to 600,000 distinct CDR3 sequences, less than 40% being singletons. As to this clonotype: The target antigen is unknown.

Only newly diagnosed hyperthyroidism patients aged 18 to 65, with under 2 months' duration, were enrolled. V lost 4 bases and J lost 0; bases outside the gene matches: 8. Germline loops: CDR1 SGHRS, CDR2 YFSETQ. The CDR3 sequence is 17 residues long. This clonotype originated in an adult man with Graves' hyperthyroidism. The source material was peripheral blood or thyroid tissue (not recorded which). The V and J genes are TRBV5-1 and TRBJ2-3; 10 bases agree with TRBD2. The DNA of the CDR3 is TGCGCCAGCAGCATCGGACTAGCGGCAACTAGCACAGATACGCAGTATTTT. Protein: CASSIGLAATSTDTQYF. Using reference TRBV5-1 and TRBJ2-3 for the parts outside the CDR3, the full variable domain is KAGVTQTPRYLIKTRGQQVTLSCSPISGHRSVSWYQQTPGQGLQFLFEYFSETQRNKGNFPGRFSGRQFSNSRSEMNVSTLELGDSALYLCASSIGLAATSTDTQYFGPGTRLTVL.